This T cell receptor beta chain was sequenced in a study of blood T cell repertoires in COVID-19. The data were produced by immunoSEQ multiplex PCR, yet TCRdb's version contains in-frame clones alone and is incomplete. The sample holds under 300,000 clones; 65% to 85% are singletons and the top ten take about 3.4%. The table lists this clone with a few counts. Trimming removed 0 bases from V and 3 bases from J; junction bases left unmatched: 9. CDR3 size: 17 residues. Germline CDR1 SGDLS, CDR2 YYNGEE. The V gene is TRBV9, the J gene TRBJ2-1, with 7 bases that match TRBD2. This clonotype was sampled from a man between 45 and 60 years old who had recovered from COVID-19. The sequenced material came from PBMCs or T cells enriched from blood (not recorded which). CDR3 sequence reads: CASSVEGGGSGYNEQFF. The CDR3 DNA is TGTGCCAGCAGCGTAGAGGGCGGCGGGAGTGGCTACAATGAGCAGTTCTTC.